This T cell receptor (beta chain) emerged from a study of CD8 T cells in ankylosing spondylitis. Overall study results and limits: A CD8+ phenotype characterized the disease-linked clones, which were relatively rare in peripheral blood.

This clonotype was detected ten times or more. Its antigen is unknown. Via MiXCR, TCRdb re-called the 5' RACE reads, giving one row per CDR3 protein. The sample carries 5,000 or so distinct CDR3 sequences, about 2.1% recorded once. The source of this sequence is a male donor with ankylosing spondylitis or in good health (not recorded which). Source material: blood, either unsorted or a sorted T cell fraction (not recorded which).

The CDR3 loop reads CASSSQGALRYEQYF. DNA for the CDR3: TGTGCCAGCAGCTCACAGGGGGCTCTAAGGTACGAGCAGTACTTC. V gene TRBV7-7 combines with J gene TRBJ2-7; 9 bases match TRBD1. CDR1 SSHAT and CDR2 FNYEAQ come from the germline V gene (reference sequence). V was clipped by 4 bases and J by 4 bases; unmatched bases: 8. This CDR3 comprises 15 residues.